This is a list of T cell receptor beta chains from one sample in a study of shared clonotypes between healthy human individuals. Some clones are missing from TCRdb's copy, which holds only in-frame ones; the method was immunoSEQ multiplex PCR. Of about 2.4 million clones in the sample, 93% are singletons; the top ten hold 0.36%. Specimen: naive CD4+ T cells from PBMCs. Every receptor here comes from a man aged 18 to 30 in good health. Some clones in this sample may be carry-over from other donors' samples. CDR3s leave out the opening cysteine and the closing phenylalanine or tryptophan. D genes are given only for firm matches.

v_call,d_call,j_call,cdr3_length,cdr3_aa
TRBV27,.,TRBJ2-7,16,ASCKGGGDARRAYEQY
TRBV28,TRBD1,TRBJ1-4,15,ASSLTTGLATNEKLF
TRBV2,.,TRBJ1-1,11,ASTPREVTEAF
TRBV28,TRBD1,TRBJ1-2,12,ASSSPDRASPYT
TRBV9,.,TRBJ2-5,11,ASSLGVEETQY
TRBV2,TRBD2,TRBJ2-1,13,ASGVAGGGLNEQF
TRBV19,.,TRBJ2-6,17,AREVRLGRDPPGANVLT
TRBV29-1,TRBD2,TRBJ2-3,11,SLKREVTDTQY
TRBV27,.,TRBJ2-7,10,ASRDRAREQY
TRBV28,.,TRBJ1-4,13,ASSLLRLQSEKLF
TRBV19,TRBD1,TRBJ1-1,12,ASSHRGMNTEAF
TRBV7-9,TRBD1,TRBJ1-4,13,ASSPQGARSEKLF
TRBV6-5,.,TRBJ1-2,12,ASSLNRRFDGYT
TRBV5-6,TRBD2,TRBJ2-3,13,ASSLRGGGTDTQY
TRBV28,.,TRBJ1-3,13,ASSPSGAAGNTIY
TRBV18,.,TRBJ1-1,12,ASSPQGPRTEAF
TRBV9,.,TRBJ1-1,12,ASSVGRRDTEAF
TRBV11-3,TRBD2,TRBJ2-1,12,ASSLGGYSGEQF
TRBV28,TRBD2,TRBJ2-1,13,ASSRTSGIYNEQF
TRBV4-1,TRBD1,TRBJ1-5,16,ASSQDRSRGYLHQPQH
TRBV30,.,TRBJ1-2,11,AWSARVGKGYT
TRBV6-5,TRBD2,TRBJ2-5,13,ASSPGGGRQETQY
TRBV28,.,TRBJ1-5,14,ASSRGSVGSNQPQH
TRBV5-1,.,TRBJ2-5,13,ASSLGGRAVQTQY
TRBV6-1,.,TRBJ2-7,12,ASSGAGHSDEQY
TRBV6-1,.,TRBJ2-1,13,ASSEGWRRVNEQF
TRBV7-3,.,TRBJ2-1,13,ASSLTSGAYNEQF
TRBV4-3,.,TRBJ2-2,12,ASSHTSGTGELF
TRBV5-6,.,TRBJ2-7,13,ASSLVGTSLSEQY
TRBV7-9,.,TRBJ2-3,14,ASSTPRGGGGDTQY
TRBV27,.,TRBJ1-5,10,ASSLQGQPQH
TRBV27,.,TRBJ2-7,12,ASSRQGRDYEQY
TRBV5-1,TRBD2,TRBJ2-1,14,ASSPTSGSSYNEQF
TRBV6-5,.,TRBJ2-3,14,ASSYFSRGPTDTQY
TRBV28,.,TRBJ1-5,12,ASSSGPPNQPQH
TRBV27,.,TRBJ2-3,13,ASRSLGISTDTQY
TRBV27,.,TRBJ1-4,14,ASSPRWTVGREKLF
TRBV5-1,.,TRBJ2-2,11,ASSLEATGELF
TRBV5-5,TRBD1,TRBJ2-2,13,ASSAGTGGPGELF
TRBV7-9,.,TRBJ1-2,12,ASSLVVQDYGYT
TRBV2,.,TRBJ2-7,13,ASSEAGRRPHEQY
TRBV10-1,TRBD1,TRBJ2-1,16,ASSESTRQGKPNNEQF
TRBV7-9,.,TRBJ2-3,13,ASSTTGPSTDTQY
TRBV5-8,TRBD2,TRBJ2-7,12,ASSLSLASYEQY
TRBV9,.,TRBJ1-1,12,ASSADTLNTEAF
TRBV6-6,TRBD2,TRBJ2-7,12,ASRLTSGPYEQY
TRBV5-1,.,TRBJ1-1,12,ASSLQAERAEAF
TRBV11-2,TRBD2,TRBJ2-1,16,ASSAILAGEVGNNEQF
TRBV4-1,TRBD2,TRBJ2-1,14,ASSRPTSGSLNEQF
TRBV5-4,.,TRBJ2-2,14,ASSARTPGSTGELF
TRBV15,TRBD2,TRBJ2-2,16,ATSRDAVTGRWVGELF